This TCR beta chain comes out of a study of T cells after yellow fever vaccination. Study conclusions and caveats: Boosting was followed by the reappearance of most primary-vaccination clones (roughly 95% CD4, 85% to 90% CD8). From the bulk population, abundant clonotypes could contaminate and appear within FACS-sorted repertoires.

V was pared by 3 bases and J by 5 bases, with 10 bases between. CDR3 length: 13 residues. This clonotype has at least ten counts. What it recognizes is unknown. TCRdb processed the 5' RACE reads anew with MiXCR; each CDR3 protein has one entry. The sample lists about 580,000 distinct CDR3 sequences; roughly a sixth were seen once. This sequence joins TRBV12-3 or TRBV12-4 and TRBJ2-5; D not certain. Sequencing used PBMCs, obtained about 5 days after the first yellow fever vaccination. This sequence originates from a man between 18 and 29 years old who received the YFV17D yellow fever vaccine. The CDR3 spells CASSFVPEETQYF. CDR3 coding DNA: TGTGCCAGCAGTTTCGTGCCCGAGGAGACCCAGTACTTC.